The rows below give T cell receptor beta chains drawn from one sample of a study of blood T cell repertoires in COVID-19. The table came from immunoSEQ multiplex PCR; TCRdb's copy has only in-frame clones and leaves some out. The table lists more than 95,000 clones, approximately 80% of them singletons, with around 4.8% in the top ten. The sequencing sample was made of peripheral blood. These receptors came from a man aged 60-69 years with acute or convalescent COVID-19. Each CDR3 is given with its conserved first and last residue. Each record gives: V gene, J gene, clone size, D gene, CDR3 DNA, CDR3 protein. The D gene is left open where the match is weak. Size tells how often a clone was seen (once, few, many) or the class of an expanded clone, and some rows leave it out.

V gene: TRBV3-1/TRBV3-2; J gene: TRBJ2-7; clone size: .; D gene: .; CDR3 DNA: TGTGCCAGCAGCCAAATGCAGGGCAGTTCCTACGAGCAGTACTTC; CDR3 protein: CASSQMQGSSYEQYF
V gene: TRBV19; J gene: TRBJ1-3; clone size: .; D gene: .; CDR3 DNA: TGTGCCAGTACCCCCCGCGACTGGAGCTCTGGAAACACCATATATTTT; CDR3 protein: CASTPRDWSSGNTIYF
V gene: TRBV14; J gene: TRBJ1-2; clone size: .; D gene: .; CDR3 DNA: TGTGCCAGCAGCCAAGATATCCGAGGAGGGACGTATGGCTACACCTTC; CDR3 protein: CASSQDIRGGTYGYTF
V gene: TRBV5-4; J gene: TRBJ1-3; clone size: few; D gene: .; CDR3 DNA: TGTGCCAGCAGCTCGAACAGGAACTCTGGAAACACCATATATTTT; CDR3 protein: CASSSNRNSGNTIYF
V gene: TRBV29-1; J gene: TRBJ2-3; clone size: .; D gene: .; CDR3 DNA: TGCAGCGTTGAGTCGGTCAGGGGCAAGGTAGATACGCAGTATTTT; CDR3 protein: CSVESVRGKVDTQYF
V gene: TRBV3-1/TRBV3-2; J gene: TRBJ1-4; clone size: .; D gene: TRBD1; CDR3 DNA: TGTGCCAGCAGCCAAGAGACAGGGACTAATGAAAAACTGTTTTTT; CDR3 protein: CASSQETGTNEKLFF
V gene: TRBV19; J gene: TRBJ1-4; clone size: .; D gene: TRBD1; CDR3 DNA: TGTGCCAGTAGGGACAGGACAAATGAAAAACTGTTTTTT; CDR3 protein: CASRDRTNEKLFF
V gene: TRBV5-1; J gene: TRBJ2-1; clone size: .; D gene: TRBD2; CDR3 DNA: TGCGCCAGCAGCTTACTAGCGGGGGTATACAATGAGCAGTTCTTC; CDR3 protein: CASSLLAGVYNEQFF
V gene: TRBV3-1/TRBV3-2; J gene: TRBJ2-7; clone size: .; D gene: TRBD2; CDR3 DNA: TGTGCCAGCAGCCCCCCGGGACTAGGGGGCGAGCAGTACTTC; CDR3 protein: CASSPPGLGGEQYF
V gene: TRBV2; J gene: TRBJ2-5; clone size: few; D gene: .; CDR3 DNA: TGTGCCAGCAGTGAAGCCAGGGGAGAGACCCAGTACTTC; CDR3 protein: CASSEARGETQYF
V gene: TRBV28; J gene: TRBJ1-4; clone size: few; D gene: .; CDR3 DNA: TGTGCCAGCAGCTCACAGCCAGCCGCAACTAATGAAAAACTGTTTTTT; CDR3 protein: CASSSQPAATNEKLFF
V gene: TRBV10-2; J gene: TRBJ2-2; clone size: .; D gene: TRBD1; CDR3 DNA: TGCGCCAGCAGGCCCGGACAGGGGGCTGGCGGGGAGCTGTTTTTT; CDR3 protein: CASRPGQGAGGELFF
V gene: TRBV3-1/TRBV3-2; J gene: TRBJ2-3; clone size: .; D gene: TRBD1; CDR3 DNA: TGTGCCAGCAGCCGGGACAGCCGCACAGATACGCAGTATTTT; CDR3 protein: CASSRDSRTDTQYF
V gene: TRBV5-5; J gene: TRBJ1-2; clone size: few; D gene: TRBD1; CDR3 DNA: TGTGCCAGCAGCTTTATCAACAGGGGGTATTCAACTCGAGGCTACACCTTC; CDR3 protein: CASSFINRGYSTRGYTF
V gene: TRBV9; J gene: TRBJ1-6; clone size: .; D gene: .; CDR3 DNA: TGTGCCAGCAGCGTAGGAGCCTTTTCCTATAATTCACCCCTCCACTTT; CDR3 protein: CASSVGAFSYNSPLHF
V gene: TRBV30; J gene: TRBJ1-4; clone size: .; D gene: .; CDR3 DNA: TGTGCCTGGGGCTCCGAGGGAGGCGAAAAACTGTTTTTT; CDR3 protein: CAWGSEGGEKLFF
V gene: TRBV7-9; J gene: TRBJ2-3; clone size: .; D gene: .; CDR3 DNA: TGTGCCAGCAGCTTAGTCCCACAGGGAGATACGCAGTATTTT; CDR3 protein: CASSLVPQGDTQYF
V gene: TRBV6-5; J gene: TRBJ1-5; clone size: .; D gene: TRBD1; CDR3 DNA: TGTGCCAGCAGGCAGGGGGATCAGCCCCAGCATTTT; CDR3 protein: CASRQGDQPQHF
V gene: TRBV5-1; J gene: TRBJ1-6; clone size: .; D gene: TRBD1; CDR3 DNA: TGCGCCAGCAGCATAGGGACAGGGGGTAATTCACCCCTCCACTTT; CDR3 protein: CASSIGTGGNSPLHF
V gene: TRBV10-3; J gene: TRBJ2-6; clone size: once; D gene: TRBD1; CDR3 DNA: TGTGCCATCAGTGCTTCCGATCCGGGACAGGGGGCTGGCGGGGCCAACGTCCTGACTTTC; CDR3 protein: CAISASDPGQGAGGANVLTF
V gene: TRBV7-9; J gene: TRBJ2-1; clone size: once; D gene: TRBD2; CDR3 DNA: TGTGCCAGCAGCTTAAGGGGAGGGCAGGGCTCCTACAATGAGCAGTTCTTC; CDR3 protein: CASSLRGGQGSYNEQFF
V gene: TRBV9; J gene: TRBJ2-3; clone size: .; D gene: .; CDR3 DNA: TGTGCCAGCAGCGTAGAGGGGGCGGGAAGCGGAGGAACCACAGATACGCAGTATTTT; CDR3 protein: CASSVEGAGSGGTTDTQYF
V gene: TRBV20-1; J gene: TRBJ2-1; clone size: .; D gene: .; CDR3 DNA: TGCAGTGCTAGTAGGGCGCGGGTTCCGAATGAGCAGTTCTTC; CDR3 protein: CSASRARVPNEQFF
V gene: TRBV11-3; J gene: TRBJ2-7; clone size: once; D gene: TRBD2; CDR3 DNA: TGTGCCAGCAGCTTAGAACTAGCGGGCGAGCAGTACTTC; CDR3 protein: CASSLELAGEQYF
V gene: TRBV5-4; J gene: TRBJ2-3; clone size: .; D gene: .; CDR3 DNA: TGTGCCAGCAGAACCGCGGGGACAGTGGGGGGCACAGATACGCAGTATTTT; CDR3 protein: CASRTAGTVGGTDTQYF
V gene: TRBV7-9; J gene: TRBJ2-3; clone size: .; D gene: .; CDR3 DNA: TGTGCCAGCAGCTTAGCGTGGGCAGGGCCTACTTCAGATACGCAGTATTTT; CDR3 protein: CASSLAWAGPTSDTQYF
V gene: TRBV6-5; J gene: TRBJ1-1; clone size: few; D gene: .; CDR3 DNA: TGTGCCAGCACCCTCTCGGGGGGCACTGAAGCTTTCTTT; CDR3 protein: CASTLSGGTEAFF
V gene: TRBV7-8; J gene: TRBJ2-7; clone size: .; D gene: TRBD2; CDR3 DNA: TGTGCCAGCAGCTTGACCGGGACTAGCGGAAACTACGAGCAGTACTTC; CDR3 protein: CASSLTGTSGNYEQYF
V gene: TRBV3-1/TRBV3-2; J gene: TRBJ1-3; clone size: .; D gene: TRBD1; CDR3 DNA: TGTGCCAGCAGCCAATCAACAGGGGGAGGAAACACCATATATTTT; CDR3 protein: CASSQSTGGGNTIYF
V gene: TRBV28; J gene: TRBJ1-3; clone size: .; D gene: .; CDR3 DNA: TGTGCCAGCAGTTCAGGACAGAGAAACACCATATATTTT; CDR3 protein: CASSSGQRNTIYF
V gene: TRBV7-2; J gene: TRBJ2-1; clone size: .; D gene: .; CDR3 DNA: TGTGCCAGCAGCTTAGGTATAAACAATGAGCAGTTCTTC; CDR3 protein: CASSLGINNEQFF
V gene: TRBV2; J gene: TRBJ1-2; clone size: .; D gene: .; CDR3 DNA: TGTGCCAGCAGTGTCGAGCGGGTCTATGGCTACACCTTC; CDR3 protein: CASSVERVYGYTF
V gene: TRBV30; J gene: TRBJ2-2; clone size: few; D gene: .; CDR3 DNA: TGTGCCTGGAGCTTCCTCCCCACCGGGGAGCTGTTTTTT; CDR3 protein: CAWSFLPTGELFF
V gene: TRBV9; J gene: TRBJ2-3; clone size: .; D gene: .; CDR3 DNA: TGTGCCAGCAACAAGCGGAGTAGCACAGATACGCAGTATTTT; CDR3 protein: CASNKRSSTDTQYF
V gene: TRBV3-1/TRBV3-2; J gene: TRBJ1-4; clone size: .; D gene: .; CDR3 DNA: TGTGCCAGCAGCCAAGATGGGGGCAGGGTTGGAGAAAAACTGTTTTTT; CDR3 protein: CASSQDGGRVGEKLFF
V gene: TRBV2; J gene: TRBJ2-4; clone size: .; D gene: .; CDR3 DNA: TGTGCCTCGAGCGGGCTAGCCAAAAACATTCAGTACTTC; CDR3 protein: CASSGLAKNIQYF
V gene: TRBV27; J gene: TRBJ2-1; clone size: .; D gene: .; CDR3 DNA: TGTGCCGTCTCGGGGTACAATGAGCAGTTCTTC; CDR3 protein: CAVSGYNEQFF
V gene: TRBV11-2; J gene: TRBJ1-4; clone size: .; D gene: .; CDR3 DNA: TGTGCCAGCAGCATAATTAGTAACAATGAAAAACTGTTTTTT; CDR3 protein: CASSIISNNEKLFF
V gene: TRBV5-4; J gene: TRBJ1-6; clone size: .; D gene: .; CDR3 DNA: TGTGCCAGCAGCTTGAGTTCAGGGAACACCTATAATTCACCCCTCCACTTT; CDR3 protein: CASSLSSGNTYNSPLHF
V gene: TRBV4-2; J gene: TRBJ2-7; clone size: once; D gene: TRBD1; CDR3 DNA: TGTGCCAGCAGCCAAAACAGGGGTTACGAGCAGTACTTC; CDR3 protein: CASSQNRGYEQYF
V gene: TRBV27; J gene: TRBJ1-2; clone size: few; D gene: TRBD1; CDR3 DNA: TGTGCCAGCAGTGGGACAGGGGGCGTTTTTGCCTATGGCTACACCTTC; CDR3 protein: CASSGTGGVFAYGYTF
V gene: TRBV7-9; J gene: TRBJ2-3; clone size: .; D gene: TRBD1; CDR3 DNA: TGTGCTTCCGGGACAGGGGTAGATACGCAGTATTTT; CDR3 protein: CASGTGVDTQYF
V gene: TRBV6-5; J gene: TRBJ1-5; clone size: .; D gene: .; CDR3 DNA: TGTGCCAGCAGTCGAGACGGAGGCAATCAGCCCCAGCATTTT; CDR3 protein: CASSRDGGNQPQHF
V gene: TRBV6-1; J gene: TRBJ1-2; clone size: .; D gene: .; CDR3 DNA: TGTGCCAGCAGTGAGGACAGCTCTCGTTCCCTGGCGACATCTCGGTACACCTTC; CDR3 protein: CASSEDSSRSLATSRYTF
V gene: TRBV5-6; J gene: TRBJ1-3; clone size: .; D gene: .; CDR3 DNA: TGTGCCAGCAGCTTCGGCAGGGTTGACACCATATATTTT; CDR3 protein: CASSFGRVDTIYF
V gene: TRBV7-3; J gene: TRBJ2-5; clone size: .; D gene: TRBD1; CDR3 DNA: TGTGCCAGCAGCCCCTATGGGACAGGCCCCCAAGAGACCCAGTACTTC; CDR3 protein: CASSPYGTGPQETQYF
V gene: TRBV28; J gene: TRBJ1-5; clone size: .; D gene: .; CDR3 DNA: TGTGCCAGCAGCCTCCAGGGTCAGCCCCAGCATTTT; CDR3 protein: CASSLQGQPQHF
V gene: TRBV21-1; J gene: TRBJ1-5; clone size: .; D gene: .; CDR3 DNA: TGTGCCAGCAGCAAAGTGGGGGGACCCAAGCCCCAGCATTTT; CDR3 protein: CASSKVGGPKPQHF